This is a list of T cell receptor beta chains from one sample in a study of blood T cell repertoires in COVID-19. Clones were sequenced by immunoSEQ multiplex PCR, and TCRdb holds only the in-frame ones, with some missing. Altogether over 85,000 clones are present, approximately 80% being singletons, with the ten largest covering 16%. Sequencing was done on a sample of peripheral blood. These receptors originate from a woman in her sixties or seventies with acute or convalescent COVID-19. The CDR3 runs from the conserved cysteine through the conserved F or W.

cdr3_aa: CASSVTDYGYTF
j_call: TRBJ1-2
v_call: TRBV5-1

cdr3_aa: CAKRQGSEKLFF
j_call: TRBJ1-4
v_call: TRBV30

cdr3_aa: CSVEDWERGEKLFF
j_call: TRBJ1-4
v_call: TRBV29-1

cdr3_aa: CASSFDRGTGYTF
j_call: TRBJ1-2
v_call: TRBV27

cdr3_aa: CASSESGAATNEKLFF
j_call: TRBJ1-4
v_call: TRBV2

cdr3_aa: CSVEEQGERGYTF
j_call: TRBJ1-2
v_call: TRBV29-1

cdr3_aa: CAWSRTATSGNTIYF
j_call: TRBJ1-3
v_call: TRBV30

cdr3_aa: CASSFGSGGGEKLFF
j_call: TRBJ1-4
v_call: TRBV28

cdr3_aa: CASSQEMGQPYGYTF
j_call: TRBJ1-2
v_call: TRBV4-3

cdr3_aa: CASSWARGSDTQYF
j_call: TRBJ2-3
v_call: TRBV3-1/TRBV3-2

cdr3_aa: CASSSIDGDRGIYGYTF
j_call: TRBJ1-2
v_call: TRBV9

cdr3_aa: CASSAQGQANTEAFF
j_call: TRBJ1-1
v_call: TRBV7-9

cdr3_aa: CASSFRGTTDTQYF
j_call: TRBJ2-3
v_call: TRBV11-3

cdr3_aa: CAWDRRNTGELFF
j_call: TRBJ2-2
v_call: TRBV30

cdr3_aa: CAISESSGGDYGYTF
j_call: TRBJ1-2
v_call: TRBV10-3

cdr3_aa: CASSIWGQANTEAFF
j_call: TRBJ1-1
v_call: TRBV19

cdr3_aa: CASSALLDSPLHF
j_call: TRBJ1-6
v_call: TRBV11-2

cdr3_aa: CASRPRDSAQETQYF
j_call: TRBJ2-5
v_call: TRBV28